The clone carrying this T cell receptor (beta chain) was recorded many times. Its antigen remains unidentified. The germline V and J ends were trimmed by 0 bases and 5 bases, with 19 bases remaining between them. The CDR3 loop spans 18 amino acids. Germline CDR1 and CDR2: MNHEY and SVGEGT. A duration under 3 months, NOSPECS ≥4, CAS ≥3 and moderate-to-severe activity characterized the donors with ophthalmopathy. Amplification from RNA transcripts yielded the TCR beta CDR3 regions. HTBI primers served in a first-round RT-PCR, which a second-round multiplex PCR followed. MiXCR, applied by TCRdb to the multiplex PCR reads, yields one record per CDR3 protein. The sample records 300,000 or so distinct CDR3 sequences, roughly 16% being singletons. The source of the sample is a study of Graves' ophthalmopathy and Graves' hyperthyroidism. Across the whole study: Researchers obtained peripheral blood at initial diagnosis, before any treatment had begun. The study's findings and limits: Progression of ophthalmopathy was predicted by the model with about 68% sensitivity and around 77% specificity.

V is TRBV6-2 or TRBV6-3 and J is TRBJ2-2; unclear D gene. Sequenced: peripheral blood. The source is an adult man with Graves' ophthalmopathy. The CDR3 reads CASSYSSRRLEVTGELFF. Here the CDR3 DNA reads TGTGCCAGCAGTTACTCCTCCCGGCGCCTAGAGGTGACCGGGGAGCTGTTTTTT.